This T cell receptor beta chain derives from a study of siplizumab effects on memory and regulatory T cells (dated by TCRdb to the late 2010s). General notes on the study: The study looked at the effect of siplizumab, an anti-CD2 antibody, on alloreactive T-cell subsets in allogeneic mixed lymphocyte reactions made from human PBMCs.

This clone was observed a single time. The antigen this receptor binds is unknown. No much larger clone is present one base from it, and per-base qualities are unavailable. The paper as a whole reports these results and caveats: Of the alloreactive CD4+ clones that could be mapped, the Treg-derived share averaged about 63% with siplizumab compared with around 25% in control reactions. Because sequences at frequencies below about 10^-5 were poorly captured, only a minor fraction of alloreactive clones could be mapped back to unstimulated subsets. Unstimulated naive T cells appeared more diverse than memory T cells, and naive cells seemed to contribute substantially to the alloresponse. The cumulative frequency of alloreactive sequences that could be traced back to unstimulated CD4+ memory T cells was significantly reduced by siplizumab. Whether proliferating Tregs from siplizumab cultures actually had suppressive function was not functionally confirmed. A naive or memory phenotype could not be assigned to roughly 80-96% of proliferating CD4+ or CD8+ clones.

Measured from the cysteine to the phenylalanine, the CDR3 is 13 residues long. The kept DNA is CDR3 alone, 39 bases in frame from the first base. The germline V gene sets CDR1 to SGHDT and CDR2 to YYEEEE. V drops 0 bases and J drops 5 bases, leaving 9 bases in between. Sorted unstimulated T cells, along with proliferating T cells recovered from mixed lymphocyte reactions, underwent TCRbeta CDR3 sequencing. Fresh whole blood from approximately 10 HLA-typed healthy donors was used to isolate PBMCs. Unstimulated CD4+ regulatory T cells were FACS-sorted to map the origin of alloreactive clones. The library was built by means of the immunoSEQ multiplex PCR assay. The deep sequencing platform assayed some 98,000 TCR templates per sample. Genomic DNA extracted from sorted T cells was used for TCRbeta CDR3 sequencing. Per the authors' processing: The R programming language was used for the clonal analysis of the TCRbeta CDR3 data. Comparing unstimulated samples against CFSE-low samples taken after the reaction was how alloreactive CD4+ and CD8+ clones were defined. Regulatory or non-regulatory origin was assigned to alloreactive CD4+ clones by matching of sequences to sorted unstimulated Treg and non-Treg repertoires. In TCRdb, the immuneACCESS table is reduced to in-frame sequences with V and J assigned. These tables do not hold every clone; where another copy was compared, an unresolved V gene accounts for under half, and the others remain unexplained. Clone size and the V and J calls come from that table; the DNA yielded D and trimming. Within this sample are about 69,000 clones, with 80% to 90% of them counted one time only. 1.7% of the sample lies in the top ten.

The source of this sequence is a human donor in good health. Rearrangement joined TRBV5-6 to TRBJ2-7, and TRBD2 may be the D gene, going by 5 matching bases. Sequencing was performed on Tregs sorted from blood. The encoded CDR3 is CASSLAGVDEQYF. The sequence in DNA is TGTGCCAGCAGCTTGGCCGGGGTCGACGAGCAGTACTTC.